This entry concerns a single TCR beta chain. Its antigen is as yet unknown. One end of the junction varies from germline; a read error may be responsible. The sample's time point: newly diagnosed GD, antithyroid drugs for less than 3 months. Following extraction of RNA from PBMCs, that RNA was used to make the TCR library. This record belongs to a study of regulatory T cells in long-lasting Graves disease. From germline, CDR1 is DFQATT and CDR2 SNEGSKA (reference sequence). CDR3 size: 19 residues. Library construction for TCR beta used iRepertoire HTBI primers and Arm-PCR of CDR3 regions. A single record per CDR3 protein comes from TCRdb applying MiXCR to the multiplex PCR reads. The repertoire holds approximately 540,000 distinct CDR3 sequences, approximately 12% seen once, with almost 9% in the top ten. General study results and limits: Exclusively peripheral blood, rather than thyroid tissue, was studied. When disease was persistent, TRBV28, TRBJ1-2 and TRBJ2-5 were the favored segments.

This same sample was also taken into another study, of T cells in Graves' hyperthyroidism and ophthalmopathy. From that report: A patient was excluded if there was uncontrolled infection, other autoimmune disease, pregnancy or lactation.

The chain couples TRBV20-1 to TRBJ2-1; the match to TRBD2 covers 11 bases. This receptor was obtained from a woman aged 25 to 45 with Graves disease. Here the sequenced sample was peripheral blood mononuclear cells (PBMCs), taken at new diagnosis, from a patient treated with antithyroid drugs. The DNA of the CDR3 is TGCGGTGCTTTTCTCATCGGAAAAATGACTAGCGGGGTAAGCAATGAGCAGTTCTTC. This encodes CGAFLIGKMTSGVSNEQFF.